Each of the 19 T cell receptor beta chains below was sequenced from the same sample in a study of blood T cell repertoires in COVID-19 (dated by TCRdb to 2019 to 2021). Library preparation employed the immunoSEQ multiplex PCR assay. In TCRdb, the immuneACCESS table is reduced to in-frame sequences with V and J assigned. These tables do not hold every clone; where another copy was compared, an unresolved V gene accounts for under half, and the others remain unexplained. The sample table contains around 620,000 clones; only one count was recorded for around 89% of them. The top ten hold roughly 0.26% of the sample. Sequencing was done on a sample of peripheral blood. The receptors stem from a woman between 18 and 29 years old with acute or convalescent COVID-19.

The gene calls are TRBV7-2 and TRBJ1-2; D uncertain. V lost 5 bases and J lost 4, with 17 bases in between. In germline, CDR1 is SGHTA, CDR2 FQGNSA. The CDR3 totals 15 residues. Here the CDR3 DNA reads TGTGCCAGCAGCCCCGGACTCGCCACCCCCTATGGCTACACCTTC. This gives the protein CASSPGLATPYGYTF.

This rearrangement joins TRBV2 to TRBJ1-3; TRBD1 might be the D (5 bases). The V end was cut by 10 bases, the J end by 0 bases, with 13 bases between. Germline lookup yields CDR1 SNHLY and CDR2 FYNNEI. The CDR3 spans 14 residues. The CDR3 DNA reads TGTGCCACTCCAGGGATAACCTCTGGAAACACCATATATTTT. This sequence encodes CATPGITSGNTIYF.

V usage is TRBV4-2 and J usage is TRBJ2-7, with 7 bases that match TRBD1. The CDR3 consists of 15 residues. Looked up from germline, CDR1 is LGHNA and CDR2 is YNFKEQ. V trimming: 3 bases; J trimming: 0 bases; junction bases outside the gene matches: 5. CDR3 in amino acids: CASSQPDRSSYEQYF. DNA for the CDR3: TGTGCCAGCAGCCAGCCGGACAGGAGCTCCTACGAGCAGTACTTC.

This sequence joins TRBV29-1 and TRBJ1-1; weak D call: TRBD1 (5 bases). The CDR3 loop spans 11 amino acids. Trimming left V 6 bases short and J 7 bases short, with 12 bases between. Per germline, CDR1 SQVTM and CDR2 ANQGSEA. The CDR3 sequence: CSVTSQGEAFF. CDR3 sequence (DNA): TGCAGCGTCACCAGCCAGGGTGAAGCTTTCTTT.

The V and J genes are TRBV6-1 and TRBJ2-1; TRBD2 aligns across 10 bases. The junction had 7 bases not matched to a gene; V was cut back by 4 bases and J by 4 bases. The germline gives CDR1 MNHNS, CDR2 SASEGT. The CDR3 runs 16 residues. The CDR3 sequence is CASSVAAGGGYNEQFF. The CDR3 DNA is TGTGCCAGCAGTGTCGCAGCGGGGGGGGGTTACAATGAGCAGTTCTTC.

The CDR3 loop is CASYSGAEAFF. The CDR3 region has the DNA TGTGCCTCCTACTCGGGGGCTGAAGCTTTCTTT. This chain connects TRBV30 to TRBJ1-1; TRBD1 is a possible D gene (5 bases). The ends were cut back, 7 bases at V and 6 bases at J, with 12 bases in the middle. CDR1 is GTSNPN and CDR2 is SVGIG in the germline V gene (reference sequence). The CDR3 consists of 11 residues.

The chain's CDR3 is CAISPPDLSSYNEQFF. The DNA of the CDR3 is TGTGCCATCAGTCCTCCCGACTTGAGCTCCTACAATGAGCAGTTCTTC. V is TRBV10-3 and J is TRBJ2-1; D is ambiguous. This CDR3 has 16 amino acids. V lost 5 bases to trimming and J lost 0 bases, with 14 bases between them. Germline V lookup: CDR1 ENHRY, CDR2 SYGVKD.

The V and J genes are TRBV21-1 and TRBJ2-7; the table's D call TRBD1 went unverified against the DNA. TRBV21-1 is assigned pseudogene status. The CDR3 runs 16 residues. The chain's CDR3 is CASSKGLGQGPYEQYF. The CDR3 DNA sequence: TGTGCCAGCAGCAAAGGTTTGGGACAGGGTCCCTACGAGCAGTACTTC.

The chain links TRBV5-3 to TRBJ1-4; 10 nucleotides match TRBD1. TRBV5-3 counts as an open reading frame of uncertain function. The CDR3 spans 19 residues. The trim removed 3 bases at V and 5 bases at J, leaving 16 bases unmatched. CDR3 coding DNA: TGTGCCAGAAGCTCCTCCGGGACAGGGGTGTTATTTAGGAATGAAAAACTGTTTTTT. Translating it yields CARSSSGTGVLFRNEKLFF.

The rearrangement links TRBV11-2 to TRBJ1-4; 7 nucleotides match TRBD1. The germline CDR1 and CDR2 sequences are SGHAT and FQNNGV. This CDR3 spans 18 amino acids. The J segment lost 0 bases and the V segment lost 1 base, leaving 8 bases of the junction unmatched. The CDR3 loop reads CASSLGGDSRATNEKLFF. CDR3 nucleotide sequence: TGTGCCAGCAGCTTAGGGGGGGACAGCCGTGCAACTAATGAAAAACTGTTTTTT.

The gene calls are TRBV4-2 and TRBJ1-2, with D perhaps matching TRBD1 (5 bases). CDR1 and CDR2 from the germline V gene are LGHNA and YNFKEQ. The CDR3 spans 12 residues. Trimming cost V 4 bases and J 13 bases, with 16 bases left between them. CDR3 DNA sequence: TGTGCCAGCAGCCTGGACGGGGGAGATGGCACCTTC. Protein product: CASSLDGGDGTF.

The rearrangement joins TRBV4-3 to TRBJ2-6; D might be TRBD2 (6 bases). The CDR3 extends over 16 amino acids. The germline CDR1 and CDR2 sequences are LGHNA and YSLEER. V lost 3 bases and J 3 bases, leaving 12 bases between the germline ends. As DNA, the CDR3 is TGCGCCAGCAGCCAGAGGGAGGAGCTTGGGGCCAACGTCCTGACTTTC. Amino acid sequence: CASSQREELGANVLTF.

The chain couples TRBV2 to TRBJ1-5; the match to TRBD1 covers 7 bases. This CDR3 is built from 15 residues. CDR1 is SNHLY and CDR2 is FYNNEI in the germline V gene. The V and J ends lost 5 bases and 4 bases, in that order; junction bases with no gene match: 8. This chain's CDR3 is CASSQDRALNQPQHF. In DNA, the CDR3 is TGTGCCAGCAGTCAAGACAGGGCGTTGAATCAGCCCCAGCATTTT. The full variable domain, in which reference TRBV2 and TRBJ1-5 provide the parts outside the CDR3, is EPEVTQTPSHQVTQMGQEVILRCVPISNHLYFYWYRQILGQKVEFLVSFYNNEISEKSEIFDDQFSVERPDGSNFTLKIRSTKLEDSAMYFCASSQDRALNQPQHFGDGTRLSIL.

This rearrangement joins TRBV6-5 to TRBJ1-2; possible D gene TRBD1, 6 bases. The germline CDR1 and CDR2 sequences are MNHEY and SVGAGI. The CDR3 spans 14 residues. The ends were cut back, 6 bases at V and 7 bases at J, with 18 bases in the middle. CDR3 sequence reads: CASSLSTGSSGYTF. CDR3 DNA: TGTGCCAGCAGCCTAAGTACAGGGTCCTCTGGCTACACCTTC.

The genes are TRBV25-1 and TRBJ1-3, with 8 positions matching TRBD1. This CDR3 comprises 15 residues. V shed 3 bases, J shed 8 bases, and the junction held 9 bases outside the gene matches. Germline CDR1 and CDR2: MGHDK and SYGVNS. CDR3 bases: TGTGCCAGCAGTGACAGGGGGCGGGTTGCAGACACCATATATTTT. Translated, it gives CASSDRGRVADTIYF.

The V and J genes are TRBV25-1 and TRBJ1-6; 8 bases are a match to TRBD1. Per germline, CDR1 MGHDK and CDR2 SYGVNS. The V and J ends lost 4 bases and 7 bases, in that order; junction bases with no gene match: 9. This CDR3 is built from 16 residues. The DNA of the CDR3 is TGTGCCAGCAGTGCTGAATTTAGGACAGGGAATTCACCCCTCCACTTT. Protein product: CASSAEFRTGNSPLHF.

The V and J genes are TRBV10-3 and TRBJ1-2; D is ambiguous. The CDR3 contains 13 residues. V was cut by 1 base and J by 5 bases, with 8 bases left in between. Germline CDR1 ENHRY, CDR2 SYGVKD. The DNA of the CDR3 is TGTGCCATCAGTGAGTTGGAGAGATATGGCTACACCTTC. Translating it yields CAISELERYGYTF.

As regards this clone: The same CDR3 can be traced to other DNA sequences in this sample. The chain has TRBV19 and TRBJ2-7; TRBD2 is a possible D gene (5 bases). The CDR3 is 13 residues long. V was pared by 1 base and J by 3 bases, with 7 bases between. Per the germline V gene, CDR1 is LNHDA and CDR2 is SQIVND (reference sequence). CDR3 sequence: CASSIARGYEQYF. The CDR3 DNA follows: TGTGCCAGTAGTATAGCACGGGGCTACGAGCAGTACTTC. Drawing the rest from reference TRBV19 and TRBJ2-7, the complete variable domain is DGGITQSPKYLFRKEGQNVTLSCEQNLNHDAMYWYRQDPGQGLRLIYYSQIVNDFQKGDIAEGYSVSREKKESFPLTVTSAQKNPTAFYLCASSIARGYEQYFGPGTRLTVT.

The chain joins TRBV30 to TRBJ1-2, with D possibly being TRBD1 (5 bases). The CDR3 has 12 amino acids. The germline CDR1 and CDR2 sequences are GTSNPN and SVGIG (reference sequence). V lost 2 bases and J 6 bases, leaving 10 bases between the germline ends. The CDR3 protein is CAWSPSGNGYTF. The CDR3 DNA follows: TGTGCCTGGAGTCCTTCAGGGAATGGCTACACCTTC.